This note documents a single T cell receptor (beta chain) sequence. The antigen remains undetermined. It was autoimmune disease history or systemic immunosuppression that excluded patients. Using immunoSEQ multiplex PCR, the repertoire was profiled, and TCRdb retains in-frame clones only, with some absent. The sample holds about 71,000 clones, more than 80% seen once. The data derive from a study of OX40 agonist ivuxolimab in advanced cancers. Findings of the study overall: There were also nonresponders showing low normalized T-cell clonal expansion.

Germline CDR1 and CDR2: SGDLS and YYNGEE. The CDR3 consists of 15 residues. Trimming stripped 0 bases from V and 3 bases from J, with 9 bases between. Sample: CD4+ or CD8+ T cells sorted from blood, taken in a trial of the OX40 agonist ivuxolimab. The chain carries TRBV9 and TRBJ1-4; D gene uncertain. The sequence was obtained from an adult with an advanced solid tumor such as melanoma, head and neck, liver or kidney cancer. The CDR3 coding sequence is TGTGCCAGCAGCGTAGGGGTGGGTTCTAATGAAAAACTGTTTTTT. Encoded protein: CASSVGVGSNEKLFF.